The rows below give T cell receptor beta chains drawn from one sample of a study of cytomegalovirus exposure and HLA in healthy donors. Clones were read by immunoSEQ multiplex PCR, and TCRdb kept only the in-frame ones, dropping some. The top ten hold approximately 2% of the sample, which has 150,000 to 200,000 clones, about 76% seen once. The material sequenced was PBMCs. All receptors derive from a female donor in good health and CMV-seronegative. The CDR3 runs from the conserved cysteine through the conserved F or W. A D gene is named only where the DNA matches it firmly. Part of the rows lack a size; the others show once, few, many or a class for expanded clones.

D gene: TRBD1
J gene: TRBJ2-2
clone size: -
V gene: TRBV6-1
CDR3 DNA: TGTGCCAGCAGTGATCCGGGACGGACAGGGAACACCGGGGAGCTGTTTTTT
CDR3 protein: CASSDPGRTGNTGELFF

D gene: TRBD2
J gene: TRBJ2-7
clone size: few
V gene: TRBV2
CDR3 DNA: TGTGCCAGCAGCCCACTAGCGGGGAGGAGTGGAGAGCAGTACTTC
CDR3 protein: CASSPLAGRSGEQYF

D gene: -
J gene: TRBJ2-1
clone size: -
V gene: TRBV29-1
CDR3 DNA: TGCAGCGGGGCTGGGAGAGTCTACAATGAGCAGTTCTTC
CDR3 protein: CSGAGRVYNEQFF

D gene: -
J gene: TRBJ2-3
clone size: few
V gene: TRBV4-1
CDR3 DNA: TGCGCCAGCAGCCAAGGAGGGTCAGATACGCAGTATTTT
CDR3 protein: CASSQGGSDTQYF

D gene: -
J gene: TRBJ2-7
clone size: -
V gene: TRBV15
CDR3 DNA: TGTGCCACCAGCAGAGTCGACAAGAAGTACGAGCAGTACTTC
CDR3 protein: CATSRVDKKYEQYF

D gene: -
J gene: TRBJ1-1
clone size: -
V gene: TRBV5-4
CDR3 DNA: TGTGCCAGCAGCTCCCTCGCAGGAGGGGACACTGAAGCTTTCTTT
CDR3 protein: CASSSLAGGDTEAFF

D gene: -
J gene: TRBJ2-3
clone size: -
V gene: TRBV5-1
CDR3 DNA: TGCGCCAGCAGCACGGCTAGCGCCCCTAGCACAGATACGCAGTATTTT
CDR3 protein: CASSTASAPSTDTQYF

D gene: -
J gene: TRBJ2-1
clone size: once
V gene: TRBV30
CDR3 DNA: TGTGCCTGGAGTGTACGCGGAGGGCACTACAATGAGCAGTTCTTC
CDR3 protein: CAWSVRGGHYNEQFF

D gene: -
J gene: TRBJ1-1
clone size: -
V gene: TRBV18
CDR3 DNA: TGTGCCAGCTCTCCCTCGGGGGGCACTGAAGCTTTCTTT
CDR3 protein: CASSPSGGTEAFF

D gene: TRBD1
J gene: TRBJ1-3
clone size: once
V gene: TRBV7-7
CDR3 DNA: TGTGCCAGCAGCTTAAACCAGGGGGATGGAAACACCATATATTTT
CDR3 protein: CASSLNQGDGNTIYF

D gene: TRBD1
J gene: TRBJ2-2
clone size: -
V gene: TRBV4-1
CDR3 DNA: TGCGCCAGCAGCAACCATAGGACAGGGAACACCGGGGAGCTGTTTTTT
CDR3 protein: CASSNHRTGNTGELFF

D gene: TRBD1
J gene: TRBJ2-5
clone size: -
V gene: TRBV7-9
CDR3 DNA: TGTGCCAGCAGCTTACCGGGACAGGGGGCAGGTGAGACCCAGTACTTC
CDR3 protein: CASSLPGQGAGETQYF

D gene: TRBD1
J gene: TRBJ1-2
clone size: -
V gene: TRBV19
CDR3 DNA: TGTGCCAGTAGTCATACCGGGACAGCCGTTTATGGCTACACCTTC
CDR3 protein: CASSHTGTAVYGYTF

D gene: -
J gene: TRBJ2-7
clone size: -
V gene: TRBV7-9
CDR3 DNA: TGTGCCAGCAGCCCCCCCCAGAGACCGCGGGAGCAGTACTTC
CDR3 protein: CASSPPQRPREQYF

D gene: -
J gene: TRBJ2-7
clone size: -
V gene: TRBV13
CDR3 DNA: TGTGCCAGCAGCTCTCGACTAGGAGGCCCCTACGAGCAGTACTTC
CDR3 protein: CASSSRLGGPYEQYF

D gene: -
J gene: TRBJ2-7
clone size: -
V gene: TRBV5-4
CDR3 DNA: TGTGCCAGCAGCTTGGTTCGCGGGGCCGCCGAGCAGTACTTC
CDR3 protein: CASSLVRGAAEQYF

D gene: TRBD1
J gene: TRBJ1-1
clone size: -
V gene: TRBV30
CDR3 DNA: TGTGCCTGGAGGACAGGGGGCACTGAAGCTTTCTTT
CDR3 protein: CAWRTGGTEAFF

D gene: TRBD1
J gene: TRBJ1-4
clone size: -
V gene: TRBV11-2
CDR3 DNA: TGTGCCAGCAGACCCCCGGGACAGGGGAAACGTGAAAAACTGTTTTTT
CDR3 protein: CASRPPGQGKREKLFF

D gene: -
J gene: TRBJ2-5
clone size: -
V gene: TRBV7-8
CDR3 DNA: TGTGCCAGCAGGGATTACGGACAGCCTCGGGGGACCCAGTACTTC
CDR3 protein: CASRDYGQPRGTQYF

D gene: -
J gene: TRBJ2-1
clone size: -
V gene: TRBV6-1
CDR3 DNA: TGTGCCAGCAGTGCCTATCGCGGACTCTACAATGAGCAGTTCTTC
CDR3 protein: CASSAYRGLYNEQFF

D gene: -
J gene: TRBJ2-7
clone size: -
V gene: TRBV11-2
CDR3 DNA: TGTGCCAGCAGCTTAGATCTCGTCGAGCAGTACTTC
CDR3 protein: CASSLDLVEQYF

D gene: TRBD2
J gene: TRBJ2-1
clone size: few
V gene: TRBV6-5
CDR3 DNA: TGTGCCAGCAGTTCCGCGGGGGGGTCCTACAATGAGCAGTTCTTC
CDR3 protein: CASSSAGGSYNEQFF